The TCR beta chain described here comes from a study of blood T cell repertoires in COVID-19. In the study overall: The origin of the acute and convalescent COVID-19 samples was the United States, Italy and Spain. PBMCs, B-cell-depleted T cells, or T cells provided the cDNA or gDNA that made up the material.

As processed by the authors: The assay estimated nucleated cells by amplifying reference gene primers. Generated by immunoSEQ multiplex PCR, the TCRdb table keeps only in-frame clones and is missing some. From that table come the V and J calls and clone size; the DNA was used to work out D and trimming. The repertoire has under 250,000 clones, approximately 88% of them found once; the top ten carry around 26%. Per the germline V gene, CDR1 is SGHAT and CDR2 is FQDESV (reference sequence). The ends were cut back, 7 bases at V and 8 bases at J, with 15 bases in the middle. There are 13 residues in the CDR3.

What was sequenced was peripheral blood. This receptor was obtained from a middle-aged man with acute or convalescent COVID-19. The rearrangement links TRBV11-1 to TRBJ2-1; D possibly corresponds to TRBD1 (7 bases). The CDR3 is CASNPAGGHEQFF. DNA for the CDR3: TGTGCCAGCAACCCAGCAGGGGGGCATGAGCAGTTCTTC.